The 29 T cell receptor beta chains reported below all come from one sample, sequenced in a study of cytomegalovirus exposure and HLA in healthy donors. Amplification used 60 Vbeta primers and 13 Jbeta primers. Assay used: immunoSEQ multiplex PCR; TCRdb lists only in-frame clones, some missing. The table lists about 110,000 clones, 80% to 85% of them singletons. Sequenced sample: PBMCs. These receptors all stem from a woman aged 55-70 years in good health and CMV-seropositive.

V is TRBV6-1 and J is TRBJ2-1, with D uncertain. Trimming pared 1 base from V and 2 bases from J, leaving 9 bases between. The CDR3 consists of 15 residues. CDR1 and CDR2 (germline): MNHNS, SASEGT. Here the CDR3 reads CASSEVLGPYNEQFF. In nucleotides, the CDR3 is TGTGCCAGCAGTGAAGTCCTAGGCCCCTACAATGAGCAGTTCTTC.

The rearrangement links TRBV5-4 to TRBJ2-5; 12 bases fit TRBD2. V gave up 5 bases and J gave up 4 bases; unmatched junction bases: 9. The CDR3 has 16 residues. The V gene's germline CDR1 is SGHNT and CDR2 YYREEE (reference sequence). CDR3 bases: TGTGCCAGCAGATACGGACTAGCGGGAAGTAGAGAGACCCAGTACTTC. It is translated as CASRYGLAGSRETQYF.

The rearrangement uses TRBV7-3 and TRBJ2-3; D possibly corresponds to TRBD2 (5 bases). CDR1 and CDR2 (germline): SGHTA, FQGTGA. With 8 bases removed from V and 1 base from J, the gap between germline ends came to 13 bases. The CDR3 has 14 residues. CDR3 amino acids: CASLESGGTDTQYF. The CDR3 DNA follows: TGTGCCAGCCTCGAGAGCGGCGGCACAGATACGCAGTATTTT. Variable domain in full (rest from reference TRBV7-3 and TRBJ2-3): GAGVSQTPSNKVTEKGKYVELRCDPISGHTALYWYRQSLGQGPEFLIYFQGTGAADDSGLPNDRFFAVRPEGSVSTLKIQRTERGDSAVYLCASLESGGTDTQYFGPGTRLTVL.

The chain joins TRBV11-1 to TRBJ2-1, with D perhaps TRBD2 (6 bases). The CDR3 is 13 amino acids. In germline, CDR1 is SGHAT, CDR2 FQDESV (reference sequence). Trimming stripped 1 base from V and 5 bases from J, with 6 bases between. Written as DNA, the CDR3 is TGTGCCAGCAGCTTAGGGACTAACAATGAGCAGTTCTTC. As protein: CASSLGTNNEQFF. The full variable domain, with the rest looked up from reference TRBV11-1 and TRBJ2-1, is EAEVAQSPRYKITEKSQAVAFWCDPISGHATLYWYRQILGQGPELLVQFQDESVVDDSQLPKDRFSAERLKGVDSTLKIQPAELGDSAMYLCASSLGTNNEQFFGPGTRLTVL.

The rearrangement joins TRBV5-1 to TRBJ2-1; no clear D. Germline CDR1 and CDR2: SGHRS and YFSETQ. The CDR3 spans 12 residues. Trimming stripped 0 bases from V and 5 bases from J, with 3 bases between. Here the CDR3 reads CASSLVNNEQFF. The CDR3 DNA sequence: TGCGCCAGCAGCTTGGTCAACAATGAGCAGTTCTTC.

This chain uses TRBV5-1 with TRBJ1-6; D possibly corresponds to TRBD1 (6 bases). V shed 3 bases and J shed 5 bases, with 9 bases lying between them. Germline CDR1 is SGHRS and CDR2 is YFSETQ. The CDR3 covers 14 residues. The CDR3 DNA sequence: TGCGCCAGCAGCTCGGACAGCAATAATTCACCCCTCCACTTT. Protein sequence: CASSSDSNNSPLHF.

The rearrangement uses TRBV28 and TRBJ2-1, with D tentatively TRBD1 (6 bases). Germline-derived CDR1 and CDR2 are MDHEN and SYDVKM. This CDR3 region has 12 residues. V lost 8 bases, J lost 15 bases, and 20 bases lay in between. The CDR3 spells CASRLGAERPFF. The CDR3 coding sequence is TGTGCCAGCCGCCTGGGGGCCGAACGTCCGTTCTTC.

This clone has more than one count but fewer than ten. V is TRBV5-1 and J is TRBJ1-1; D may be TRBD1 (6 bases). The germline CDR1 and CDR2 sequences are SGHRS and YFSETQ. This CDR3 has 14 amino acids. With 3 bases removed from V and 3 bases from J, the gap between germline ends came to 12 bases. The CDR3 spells CASSYREEDTEAFF. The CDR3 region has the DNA TGCGCCAGCAGCTACAGGGAAGAGGACACTGAAGCTTTCTTT. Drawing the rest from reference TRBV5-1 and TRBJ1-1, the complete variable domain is KAGVTQTPRYLIKTRGQQVTLSCSPISGHRSVSWYQQTPGQGLQFLFEYFSETQRNKGNFPGRFSGRQFSNSRSEMNVSTLELGDSALYLCASSYREEDTEAFFGQGTRLTVV.

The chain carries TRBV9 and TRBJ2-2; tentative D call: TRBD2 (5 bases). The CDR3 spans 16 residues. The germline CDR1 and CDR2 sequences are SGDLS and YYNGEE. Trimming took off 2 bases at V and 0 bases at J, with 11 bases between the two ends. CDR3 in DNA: TGTGCCAGCAGCGTCGCCCGGGGAGCGAACACCGGGGAGCTGTTTTTT. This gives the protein CASSVARGANTGELFF. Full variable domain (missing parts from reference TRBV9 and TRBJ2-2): DSGVTQTPKHLITATGQRVTLRCSPRSGDLSVYWYQQSLDQGLQFLIQYYNGEERAKGNILERFSAQQFPDLHSELNLSSLELGDSALYFCASSVARGANTGELFFGEGSRLTVL.

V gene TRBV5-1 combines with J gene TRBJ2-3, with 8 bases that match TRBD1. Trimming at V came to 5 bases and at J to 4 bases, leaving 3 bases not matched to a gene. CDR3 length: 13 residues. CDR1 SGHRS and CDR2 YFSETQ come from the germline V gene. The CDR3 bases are TGCGCCAGCAGTTGGGGACAGGCAGATACGCAGTATTTT. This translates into CASSWGQADTQYF. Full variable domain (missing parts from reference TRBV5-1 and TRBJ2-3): KAGVTQTPRYLIKTRGQQVTLSCSPISGHRSVSWYQQTPGQGLQFLFEYFSETQRNKGNFPGRFSGRQFSNSRSEMNVSTLELGDSALYLCASSWGQADTQYFGPGTRLTVL.

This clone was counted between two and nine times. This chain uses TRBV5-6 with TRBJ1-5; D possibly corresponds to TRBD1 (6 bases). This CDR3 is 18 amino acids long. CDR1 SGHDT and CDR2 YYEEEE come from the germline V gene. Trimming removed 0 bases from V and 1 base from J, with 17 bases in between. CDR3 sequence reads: CASSLAPGGAWSNQPQHF. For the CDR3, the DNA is TGTGCCAGCAGCTTGGCCCCGGGGGGCGCATGGAGCAATCAGCCCCAGCATTTT.

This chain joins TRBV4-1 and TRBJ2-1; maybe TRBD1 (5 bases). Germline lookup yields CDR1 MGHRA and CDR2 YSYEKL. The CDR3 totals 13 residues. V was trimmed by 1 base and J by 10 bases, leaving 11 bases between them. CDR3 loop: CASSQVIWGEQFF. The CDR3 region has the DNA TGCGCCAGCAGCCAAGTGATATGGGGCGAGCAGTTCTTC.

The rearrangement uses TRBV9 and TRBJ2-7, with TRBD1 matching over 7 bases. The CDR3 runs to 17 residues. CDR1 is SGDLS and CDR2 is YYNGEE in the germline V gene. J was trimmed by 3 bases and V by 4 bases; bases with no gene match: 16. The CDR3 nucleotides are TGTGCCAGCAGCTCGAGCACGAGGGCAGGGGGATTCTACGAGCAGTACTTC. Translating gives CASSSSTRAGGFYEQYF.

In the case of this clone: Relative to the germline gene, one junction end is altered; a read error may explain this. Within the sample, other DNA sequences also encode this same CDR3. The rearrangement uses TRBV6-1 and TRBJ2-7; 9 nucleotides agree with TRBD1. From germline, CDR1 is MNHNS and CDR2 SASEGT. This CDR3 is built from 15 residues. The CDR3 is CASRPPGQGLGEQYF. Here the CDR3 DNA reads TGCGCCAGCAGACCCCCCGGACAGGGGTTAGGCGAGCAGTACTTC.

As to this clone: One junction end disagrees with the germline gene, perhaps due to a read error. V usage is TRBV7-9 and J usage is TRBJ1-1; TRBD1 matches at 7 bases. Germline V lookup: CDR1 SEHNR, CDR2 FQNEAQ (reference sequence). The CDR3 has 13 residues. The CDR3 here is CSSSLGDSTEAFF. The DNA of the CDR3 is TGTTCCAGCAGCTTAGGGGACAGCACTGAAGCTTTCTTT. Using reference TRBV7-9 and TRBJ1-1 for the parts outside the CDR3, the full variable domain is DTGVSQNPRHKITKRGQNVTFRCDPISEHNRLYWYRQTLGQGPEFLTYFQNEAQLEKSRLLSDRFSAERPKGSFSTLEIQRTEQGDSAMYLCSSSLGDSTEAFFGQGTRLTVV.

CDR3 nucleotide sequence: TGTGCCAGCAGCGTAGACGGTGGGACTAGCGGGAGTGGCTATGAGCAGTTCTTC. It codes for CASSVDGGTSGSGYEQFF. The chain carries TRBV9 and TRBJ2-1; TRBD2 matches at 14 bases. With 0 bases clipped from V and 8 bases from J, the junction kept 10 bases outside the gene matches. CDR3 size: 18 residues. CDR1 is SGDLS and CDR2 is YYNGEE in the germline V gene.

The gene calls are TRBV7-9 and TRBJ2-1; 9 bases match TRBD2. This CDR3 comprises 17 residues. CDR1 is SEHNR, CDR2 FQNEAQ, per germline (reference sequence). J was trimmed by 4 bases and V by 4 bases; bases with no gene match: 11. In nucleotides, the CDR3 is TGTGCCAGCAGCTCGTGGGGTGGACTAGCGTATTACAATGAGCAGTTCTTC. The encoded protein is CASSSWGGLAYYNEQFF.

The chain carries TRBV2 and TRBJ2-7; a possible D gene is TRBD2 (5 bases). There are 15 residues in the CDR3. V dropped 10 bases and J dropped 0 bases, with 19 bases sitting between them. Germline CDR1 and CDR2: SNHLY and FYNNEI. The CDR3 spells CATTAGRSRSYEQYF. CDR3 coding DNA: TGTGCCACCACCGCGGGCAGGAGCCGCTCCTACGAGCAGTACTTC.

Here the CDR3 reads CSATGNYGYTF. CDR3 nucleotides: TGCAGCGCGACAGGGAACTATGGCTACACCTTC. V gene TRBV29-1 combines with J gene TRBJ1-2, with TRBD1 matching over 7 bases. The CDR3 totals 11 residues. Per germline, CDR1 SQVTM and CDR2 ANQGSEA. The J segment lost 2 bases and the V segment lost 7 bases, leaving 1 base of the junction unmatched.

CDR3 sequence (DNA): TGTGCCAGCAGTTCCTCAGGGACAGGGTTACACGAGCAGTACTTC. Translating it yields CASSSSGTGLHEQYF. The chain has TRBV28 and TRBJ2-5, with TRBD1 identical over 9 bases. The J call may be faulty, since TRBJ2-7 better matches the DNA end. CDR3 length: 15 amino acids. Germline V gene data show CDR1 as MDHEN and CDR2 as SYDVKM.

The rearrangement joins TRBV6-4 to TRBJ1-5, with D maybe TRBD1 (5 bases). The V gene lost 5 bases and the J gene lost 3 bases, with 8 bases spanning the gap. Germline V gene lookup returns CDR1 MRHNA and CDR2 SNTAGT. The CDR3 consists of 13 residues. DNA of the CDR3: TGTGCCAGCAGTCAGGGTTACAATCAGCCCCAGCATTTT. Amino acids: CASSQGYNQPQHF.

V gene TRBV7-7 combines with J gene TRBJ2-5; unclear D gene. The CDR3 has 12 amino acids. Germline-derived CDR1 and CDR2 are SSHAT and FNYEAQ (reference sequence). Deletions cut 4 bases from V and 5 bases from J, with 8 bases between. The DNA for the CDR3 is TGTGCCAGCAGCTCGCTCGGGGAGACCCAGTACTTC. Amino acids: CASSSLGETQYF.

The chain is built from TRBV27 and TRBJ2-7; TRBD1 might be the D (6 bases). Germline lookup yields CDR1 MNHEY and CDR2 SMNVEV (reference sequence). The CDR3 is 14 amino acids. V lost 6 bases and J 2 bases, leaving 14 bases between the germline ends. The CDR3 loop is CASSPFRDTYEQYF. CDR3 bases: TGTGCCAGCAGCCCCTTCCGGGACACCTACGAGCAGTACTTC.

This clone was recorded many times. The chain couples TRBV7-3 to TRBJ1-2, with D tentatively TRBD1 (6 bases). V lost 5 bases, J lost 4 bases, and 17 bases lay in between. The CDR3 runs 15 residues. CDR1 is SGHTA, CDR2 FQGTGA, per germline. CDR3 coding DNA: TGTGCCAGCAGCGAACAGGGAGGGCAGGTCTATGGCTACACCTTC. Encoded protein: CASSEQGGQVYGYTF.

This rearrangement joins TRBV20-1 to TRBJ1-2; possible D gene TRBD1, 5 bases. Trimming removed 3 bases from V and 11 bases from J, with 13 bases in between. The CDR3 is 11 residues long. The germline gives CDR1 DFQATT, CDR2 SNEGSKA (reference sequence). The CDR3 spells CSASGRDQYTF. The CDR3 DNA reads TGCAGTGCTAGCGGGAGGGACCAATACACCTTC.

The CDR3 reads CSVKEDLWNIQYF. In DNA form, the CDR3 reads TGCAGCGTAAAAGAGGACTTATGGAACATTCAGTACTTC. The V gene is TRBV29-1, the J gene TRBJ2-4; D possibly corresponds to TRBD2 (5 bases). Per germline, CDR1 SQVTM and CDR2 ANQGSEA. The CDR3 has 13 residues. V gave up 6 bases and J gave up 7 bases, with 16 bases separating them.

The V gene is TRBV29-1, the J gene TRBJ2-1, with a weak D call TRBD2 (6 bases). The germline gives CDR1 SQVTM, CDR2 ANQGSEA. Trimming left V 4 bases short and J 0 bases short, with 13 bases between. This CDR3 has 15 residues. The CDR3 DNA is TGCAGCGTTGCCGCTAGCGCTTTCTCCTACAATGAGCAGTTCTTC. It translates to CSVAASAFSYNEQFF.

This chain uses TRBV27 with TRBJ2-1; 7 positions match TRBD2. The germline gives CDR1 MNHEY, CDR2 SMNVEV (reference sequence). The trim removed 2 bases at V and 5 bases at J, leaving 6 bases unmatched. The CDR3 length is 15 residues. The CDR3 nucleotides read TGTGCCAGCAGTTTACGACAGCGGGACCACAATGAGCAGTTCTTC. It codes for CASSLRQRDHNEQFF.

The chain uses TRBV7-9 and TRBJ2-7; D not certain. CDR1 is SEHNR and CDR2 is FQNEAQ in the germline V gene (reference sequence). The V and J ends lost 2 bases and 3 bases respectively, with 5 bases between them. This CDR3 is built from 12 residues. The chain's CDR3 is CASSLNGYEQYF. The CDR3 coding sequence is TGTGCCAGCAGCTTAAACGGCTACGAGCAGTACTTC.